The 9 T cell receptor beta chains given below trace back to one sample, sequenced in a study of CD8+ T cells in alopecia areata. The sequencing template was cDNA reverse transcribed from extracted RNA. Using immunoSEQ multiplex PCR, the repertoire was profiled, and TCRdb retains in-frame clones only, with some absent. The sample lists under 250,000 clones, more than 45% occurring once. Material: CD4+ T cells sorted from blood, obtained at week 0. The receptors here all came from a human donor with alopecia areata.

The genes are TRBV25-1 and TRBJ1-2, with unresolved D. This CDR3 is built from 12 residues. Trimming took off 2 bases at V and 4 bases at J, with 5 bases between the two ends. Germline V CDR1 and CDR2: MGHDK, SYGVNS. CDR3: CASSEQAYGYTF. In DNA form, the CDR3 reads TGTGCCAGCAGTGAACAGGCCTATGGCTACACCTTC.

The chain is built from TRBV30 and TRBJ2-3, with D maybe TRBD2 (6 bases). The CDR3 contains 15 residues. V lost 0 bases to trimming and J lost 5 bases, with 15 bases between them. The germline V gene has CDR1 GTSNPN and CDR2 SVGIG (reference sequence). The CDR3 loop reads CAWSVAAGWRDTQYF. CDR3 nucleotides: TGTGCCTGGAGTGTGGCGGCGGGATGGAGAGATACGCAGTATTTT.

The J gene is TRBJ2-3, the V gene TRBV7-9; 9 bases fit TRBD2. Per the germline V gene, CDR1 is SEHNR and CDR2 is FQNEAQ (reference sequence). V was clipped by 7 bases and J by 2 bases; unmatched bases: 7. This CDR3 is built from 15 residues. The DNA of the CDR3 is TGTGCCAGCACCCGCGAGGGACTAGCCACAGATACGCAGTATTTT. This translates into CASTREGLATDTQYF. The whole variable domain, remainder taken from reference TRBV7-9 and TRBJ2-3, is DTGVSQNPRHKITKRGQNVTFRCDPISEHNRLYWYRQTLGQGPEFLTYFQNEAQLEKSRLLSDRFSAERPKGSFSTLEIQRTEQGDSAMYLCASTREGLATDTQYFGPGTRLTVL.

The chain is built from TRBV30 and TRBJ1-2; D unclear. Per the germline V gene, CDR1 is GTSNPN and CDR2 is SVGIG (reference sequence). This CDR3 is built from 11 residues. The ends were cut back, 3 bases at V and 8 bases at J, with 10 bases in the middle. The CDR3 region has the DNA TGTGCCTGGAGAATGGTGTGGGGCTACACCTTC. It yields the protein CAWRMVWGYTF. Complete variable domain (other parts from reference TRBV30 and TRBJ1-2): SQTIHQWPATLVQPVGSPLSLECTVEGTSNPNLYWYRQAAGRGLQLLFYSVGIGQISSEVPQNLSASRPQDRQFILSSKKLLLSDSGFYLCAWRMVWGYTFGSGTRLTVV.

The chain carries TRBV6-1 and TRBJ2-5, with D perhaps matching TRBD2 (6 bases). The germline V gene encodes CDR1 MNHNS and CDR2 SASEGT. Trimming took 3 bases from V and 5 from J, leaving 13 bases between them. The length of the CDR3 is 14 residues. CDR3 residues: CASSDHPGVETQYF. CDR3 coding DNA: TGTGCCAGCAGTGACCACCCGGGGGTGGAGACCCAGTACTTC.

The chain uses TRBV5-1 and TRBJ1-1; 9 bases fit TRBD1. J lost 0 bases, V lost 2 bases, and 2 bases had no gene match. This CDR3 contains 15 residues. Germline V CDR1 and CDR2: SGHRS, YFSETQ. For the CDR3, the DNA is TGCGCCAGCAGCTTCCGGACAGGGGTGAACACTGAAGCTTTCTTT. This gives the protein CASSFRTGVNTEAFF.

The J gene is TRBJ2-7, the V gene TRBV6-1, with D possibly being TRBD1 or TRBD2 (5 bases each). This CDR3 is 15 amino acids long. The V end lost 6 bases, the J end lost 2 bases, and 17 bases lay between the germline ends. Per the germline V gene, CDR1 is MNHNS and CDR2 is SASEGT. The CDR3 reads CASSLGVYLTYEQYF. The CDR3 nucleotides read TGTGCCAGCAGCCTGGGGGTCTACTTAACCTACGAGCAGTACTTC.

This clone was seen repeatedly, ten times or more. CDR3 in DNA: TGCGCCAGCAGCCGAACCTCCCCGACAGGGGCTAGTAGGTCTGAAGCTTTCTTT. Its protein product is CASSRTSPTGASRSEAFF. The chain carries TRBV4-1 and TRBJ1-1, with 8 nucleotides matching TRBD1. CDR1 MGHRA and CDR2 YSYEKL come from the germline V gene. This CDR3 contains 18 residues. V shed 4 bases, J shed 6 bases, and the junction held 19 bases outside the gene matches.

CDR3 sequence (DNA): TGCAGCGGAGATGACTACACCTTC. Translation gives CSGDDYTF. J is TRBJ1-2 and V is TRBV29-1; D gene uncertain. The germline gives CDR1 SQVTM, CDR2 ANQGSEA. The germline V and J ends were trimmed by 7 bases and 10 bases, with 7 bases remaining between them. The CDR3 covers 8 residues.